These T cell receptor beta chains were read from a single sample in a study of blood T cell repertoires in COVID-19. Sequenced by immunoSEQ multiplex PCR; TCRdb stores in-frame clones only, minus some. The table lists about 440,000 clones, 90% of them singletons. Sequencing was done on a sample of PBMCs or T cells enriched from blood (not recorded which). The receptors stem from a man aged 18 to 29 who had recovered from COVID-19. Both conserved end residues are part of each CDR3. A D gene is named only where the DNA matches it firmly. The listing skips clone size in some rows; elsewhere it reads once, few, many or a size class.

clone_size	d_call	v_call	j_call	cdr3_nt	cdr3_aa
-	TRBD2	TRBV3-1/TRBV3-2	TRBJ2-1	TGTGCCAGCAGCCCGAGACTAGCCGGCAATGAGCAGTTCTTC	CASSPRLAGNEQFF
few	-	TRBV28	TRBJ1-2	TGTGCCAGCAGTGGGCCTTATGGCTACACCTTC	CASSGPYGYTF
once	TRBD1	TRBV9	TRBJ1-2	TGTGCCAGCAGCGTAGCTACAGGGACAGGGAACTATGGCTACACCTTC	CASSVATGTGNYGYTF
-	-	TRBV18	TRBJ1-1	TGTGCCAGCTCACCACCGGGGTCAGGGAGGGCTGAAGCTTTCTTT	CASSPPGSGRAEAFF
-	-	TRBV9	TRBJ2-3	TGTGCCAGCAGCGTAAGAGACAGGCCGTTGGGTACGCAGTATTTT	CASSVRDRPLGTQYF
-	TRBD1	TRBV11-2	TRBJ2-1	TGTGCCAGCAGCTTAGATGGGACAGGAGGGGATGAGCAGTTCTTC	CASSLDGTGGDEQFF
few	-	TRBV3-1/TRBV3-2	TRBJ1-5	TGTGCCAGCAGCGAGACATTTAGCAATCAGCCCCAGCATTTT	CASSETFSNQPQHF
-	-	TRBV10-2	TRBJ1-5	TGCGCCAGCAGTGCGTTACAGGGAAATCAGCCCCAGCATTTT	CASSALQGNQPQHF
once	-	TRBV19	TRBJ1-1	TGTGCCAGTAGACCCGTCGTTGGGGTGCGGGCTGAAGCTTTCTTT	CASRPVVGVRAEAFF
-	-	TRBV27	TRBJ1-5	TGTGCCAGCAGTTTCATTCGGGGACCCCAGCATTTT	CASSFIRGPQHF
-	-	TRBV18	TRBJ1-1	TGTGCCAGCTCACCCGATGGGGGGGGCACTGAAGCTTTCTTT	CASSPDGGGTEAFF
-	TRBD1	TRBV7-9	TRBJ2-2	TGTGCCAGCAGCTTAGGGGGACAGAGTGGGAACACCGGGGAGCTGTTTTTT	CASSLGGQSGNTGELFF
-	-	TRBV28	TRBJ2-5	TGTGCCAGCAGTTCATTTGCAGGGGCAGAGACCCAGTACTTC	CASSSFAGAETQYF
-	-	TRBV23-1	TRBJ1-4	TGCGCCAGCAGTCTCTGCAGGGGCGATCTTGAAAAACTGTTTTTT	CASSLCRGDLEKLFF
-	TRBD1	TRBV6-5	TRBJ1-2	TGTGCCAGCAGGCTAGGACAGGAAAGCTATGGCTACACCTTC	CASRLGQESYGYTF
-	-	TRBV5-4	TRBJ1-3	TGTGCCAGCAGCTTGGTGGCAGGGGATAGCGGAAACACCATATATTTT	CASSLVAGDSGNTIYF
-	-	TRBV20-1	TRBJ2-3	TGCAGTGCAGCAACAGATACGCAGTATTTT	CSAATDTQYF
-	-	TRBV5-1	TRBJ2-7	TGCGCCAGCAGCTTTTTTGGGGGAGGCTACGAGCAGTACTTC	CASSFFGGGYEQYF
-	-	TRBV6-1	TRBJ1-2	TGTGCCAGCAGTGACAGGGCCTGGGGCTACACCTTC	CASSDRAWGYTF
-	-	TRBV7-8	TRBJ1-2	TGTGCCAGCAGCCCAACACAGTATAGCTATGGCTACACCTTC	CASSPTQYSYGYTF
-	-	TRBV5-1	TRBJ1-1	TGCGCCAGCAGCTTGGAGGGGATGGTGGAAGTGGGCACTGAAGCTTTCTTT	CASSLEGMVEVGTEAFF
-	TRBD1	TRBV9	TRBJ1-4	TGTGCCAGCAGCGCTCACAGGGGGCCTAATGAAAAACTGTTTTTT	CASSAHRGPNEKLFF
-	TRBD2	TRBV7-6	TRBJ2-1	TGTGCCAGCAGCGCAATTTCGGGACTAGCGGGTAGTGAGCAGTTCTTC	CASSAISGLAGSEQFF
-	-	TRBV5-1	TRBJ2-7	TGCGCCAGCAGCTCCGCTTCCAGCGGCCCCGTCGAGCAGTACTTC	CASSSASSGPVEQYF